This TCR beta chain was sequenced during a study of CD8+ T cells in alopecia areata. General study results and limits: Lesional scalp displayed greater clonality than normal scalp, most notably in alopecia totalis/universalis.

A remark on this clone: As yet, its antigen is unknown.

V was clipped by 2 bases and J by 10 bases, with 8 bases between them. There are 11 residues in the CDR3. Germline V CDR1 and CDR2: MNHNY, SVGAGI (reference sequence). Alopecia areata patients had lesional scalp punch biopsies and peripheral blood taken from them. Cell sorting was applied to PBMCs, and CD4+ and CD8+ T cells were collected. Isolated RNA was reverse transcribed into cDNA used as the sequencing template. The table came from immunoSEQ multiplex PCR; TCRdb's copy has only in-frame clones and leaves some out. Of 110,000 to 150,000 clones in the sample, 40% to 55% were seen once. The sample here was CD4+ T cells sorted from blood, taken at week 0. The rearrangement links TRBV6-6 to TRBJ1-1; no clear D. The sequence derives from a human donor with alopecia areata. The CDR3, as DNA: TGTGCCAGCAGTTACGGGGTGGCAGCTTTCTTT. Translation gives CASSYGVAAFF.